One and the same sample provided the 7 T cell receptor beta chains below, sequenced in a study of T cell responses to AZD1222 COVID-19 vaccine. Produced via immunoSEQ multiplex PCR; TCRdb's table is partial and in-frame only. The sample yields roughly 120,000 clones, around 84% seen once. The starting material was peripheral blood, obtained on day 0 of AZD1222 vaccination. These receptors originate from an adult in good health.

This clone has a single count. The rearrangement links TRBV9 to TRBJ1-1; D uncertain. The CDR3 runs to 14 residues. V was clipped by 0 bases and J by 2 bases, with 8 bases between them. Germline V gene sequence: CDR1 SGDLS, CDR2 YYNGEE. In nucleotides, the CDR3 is TGTGCCAGCAGCGTAGGGGTTGGCAACACTGAAGCTTTCTTT. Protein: CASSVGVGNTEAFF.

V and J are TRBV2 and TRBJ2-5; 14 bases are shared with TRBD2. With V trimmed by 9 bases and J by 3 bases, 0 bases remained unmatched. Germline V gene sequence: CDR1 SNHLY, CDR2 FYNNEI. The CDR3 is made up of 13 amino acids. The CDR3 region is CARGLAGEETQYF. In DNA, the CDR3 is TGTGCCAGGGGACTAGCGGGGGAAGAGACCCAGTACTTC.

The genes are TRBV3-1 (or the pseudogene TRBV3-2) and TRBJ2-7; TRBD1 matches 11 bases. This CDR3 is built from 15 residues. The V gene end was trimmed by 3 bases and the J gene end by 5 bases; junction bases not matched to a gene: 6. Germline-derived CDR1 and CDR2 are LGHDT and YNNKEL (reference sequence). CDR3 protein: CASSHRDRGANEQYF. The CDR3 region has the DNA TGTGCCAGCAGCCATCGGGACAGGGGGGCGAACGAGCAGTACTTC.

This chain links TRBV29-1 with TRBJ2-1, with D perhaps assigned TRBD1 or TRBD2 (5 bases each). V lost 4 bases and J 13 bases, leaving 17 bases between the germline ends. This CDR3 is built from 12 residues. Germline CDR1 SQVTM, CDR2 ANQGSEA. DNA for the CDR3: TGCAGCGTTGTCCCCGGGGCGGATCACCAGTTCTTC. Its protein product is CSVVPGADHQFF.

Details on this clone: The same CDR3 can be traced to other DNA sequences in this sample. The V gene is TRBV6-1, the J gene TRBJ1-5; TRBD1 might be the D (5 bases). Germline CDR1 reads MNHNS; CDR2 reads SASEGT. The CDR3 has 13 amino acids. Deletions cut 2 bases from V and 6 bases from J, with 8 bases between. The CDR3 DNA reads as TGTGCCAGCAGTGAACAGGGAGGTCAGCCCCAGCATTTT. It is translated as CASSEQGGQPQHF.

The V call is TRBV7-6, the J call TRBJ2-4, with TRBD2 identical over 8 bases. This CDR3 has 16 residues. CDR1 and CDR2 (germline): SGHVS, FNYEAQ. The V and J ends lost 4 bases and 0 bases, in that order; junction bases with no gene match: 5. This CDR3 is CASSSAGGIAKNIQYF. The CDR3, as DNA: TGTGCCAGCAGCTCCGCGGGGGGCATAGCCAAAAACATTCAGTACTTC.

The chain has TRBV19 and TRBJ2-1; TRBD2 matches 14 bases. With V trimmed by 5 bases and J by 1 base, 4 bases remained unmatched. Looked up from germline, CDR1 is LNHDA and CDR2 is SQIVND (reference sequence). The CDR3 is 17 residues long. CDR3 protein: CASSPRTSGRSYNEQFF. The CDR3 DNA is TGTGCCAGTAGTCCTCGGACTAGCGGGAGGTCCTACAATGAGCAGTTCTTC.